This passage covers 3 T cell receptor beta chains from one sample sequenced in a study of cytomegalovirus exposure and HLA in healthy donors. Generated by immunoSEQ multiplex PCR, the TCRdb table keeps only in-frame clones and is missing some. The table has about 160,000 clones, more than 70% seen once. The specimen sequenced was PBMCs. These receptors were collected from a man aged 18 to 30 in good health and CMV-seronegative.

This clone was counted once. The CDR3, as DNA: TGCGCCAGCAGCCAACAGGGGACAGGGGGATCCTACGAGCAGTACTTC. Translated: CASSQQGTGGSYEQYF. The chain uses TRBV4-1 and TRBJ2-7; 11 bases fit TRBD1. The CDR3 totals 16 residues. J was trimmed by 1 base and V by 2 bases; bases with no gene match: 4. Germline values: CDR1 MGHRA, CDR2 YSYEKL.

This clone was detected only a few times. The chain uses TRBV11-2 and TRBJ2-3; the D gene is possibly TRBD1 (5 bases). V lost 5 bases and J 3 bases, leaving 15 bases between the germline ends. The CDR3 is 15 residues long. Germline V CDR1 and CDR2: SGHAT, FQNNGV. CDR3 bases: TGTGCCAGCAGCATCGACAGCAGAATTACAGATACGCAGTATTTT. The encoded protein is CASSIDSRITDTQYF.

V and J are TRBV28 and TRBJ1-4; D unresolved. CDR1 MDHEN and CDR2 SYDVKM come from the germline V gene. The CDR3 totals 16 residues. V was shortened by 6 bases and J by 8 bases, with 22 bases between the two germline ends. CDR3 nucleotide sequence: TGTGCCAGCAGACATTTAGGTCCGGGATCGGTGGAAAAACTGTTTTTT. Translated, it gives CASRHLGPGSVEKLFF.